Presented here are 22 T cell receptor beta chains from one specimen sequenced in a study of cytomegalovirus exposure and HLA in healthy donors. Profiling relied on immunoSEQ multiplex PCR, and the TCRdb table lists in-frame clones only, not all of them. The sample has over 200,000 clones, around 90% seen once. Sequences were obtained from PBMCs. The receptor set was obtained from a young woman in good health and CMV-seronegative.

The CDR3: CASSSGQRETQYF. The CDR3 DNA reads TGCGCCAGCAGCTCTGGACAGCGAGAGACCCAGTACTTC. The chain combines TRBV5-1 with TRBJ2-5; TRBD1 is a possible D gene (6 bases). This CDR3 has 13 amino acids. The ends were cut back, 3 bases at V and 4 bases at J, with 10 bases in the middle. CDR1 is SGHRS, CDR2 YFSETQ, per germline.

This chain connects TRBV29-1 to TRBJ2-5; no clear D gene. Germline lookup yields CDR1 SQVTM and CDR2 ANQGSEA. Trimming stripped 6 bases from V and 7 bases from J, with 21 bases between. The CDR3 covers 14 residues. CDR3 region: CSVCRRVAMWTQYF. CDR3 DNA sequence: TGCAGCGTCTGCCGACGGGTTGCGATGTGGACCCAGTACTTC.

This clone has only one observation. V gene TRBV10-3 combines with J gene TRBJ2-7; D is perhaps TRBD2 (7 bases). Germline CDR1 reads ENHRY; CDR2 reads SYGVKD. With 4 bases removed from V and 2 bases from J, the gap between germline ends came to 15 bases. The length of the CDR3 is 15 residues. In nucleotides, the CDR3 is TGTGCCATCAGTGGGCGTCCGCGGGGGCCCTACGAGCAGTACTTC. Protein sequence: CAISGRPRGPYEQYF.

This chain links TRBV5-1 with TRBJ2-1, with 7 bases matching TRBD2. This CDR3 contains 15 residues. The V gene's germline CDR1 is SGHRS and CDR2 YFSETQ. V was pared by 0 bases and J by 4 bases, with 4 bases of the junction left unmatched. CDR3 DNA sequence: TGCGCCAGCAGCTTGGTGGTGGGAGGGTACAATGAGCAGTTCTTC. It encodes CASSLVVGGYNEQFF.

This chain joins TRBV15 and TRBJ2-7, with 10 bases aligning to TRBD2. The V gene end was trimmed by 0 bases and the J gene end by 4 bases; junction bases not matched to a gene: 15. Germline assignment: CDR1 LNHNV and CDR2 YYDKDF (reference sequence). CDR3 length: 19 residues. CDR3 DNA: TGTGCCACCAGCAGAGAGGCTAGCGGGAGCATGACCCTGCAATACGAGCAGTACTTC. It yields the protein CATSREASGSMTLQYEQYF.

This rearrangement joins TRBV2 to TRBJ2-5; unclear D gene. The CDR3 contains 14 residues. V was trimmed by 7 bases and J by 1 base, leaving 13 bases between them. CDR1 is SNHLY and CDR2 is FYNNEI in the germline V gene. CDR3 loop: CASTELPSQETQYF. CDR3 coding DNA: TGTGCCAGCACCGAGTTACCCTCCCAAGAGACCCAGTACTTC.

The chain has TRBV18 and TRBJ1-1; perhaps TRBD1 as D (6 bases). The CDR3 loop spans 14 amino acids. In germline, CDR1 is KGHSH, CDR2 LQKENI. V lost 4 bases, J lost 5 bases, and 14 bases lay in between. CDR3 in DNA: TGTGCCAGCTCACGGACAGAATTAAATACTGAAGCTTTCTTT. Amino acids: CASSRTELNTEAFF.

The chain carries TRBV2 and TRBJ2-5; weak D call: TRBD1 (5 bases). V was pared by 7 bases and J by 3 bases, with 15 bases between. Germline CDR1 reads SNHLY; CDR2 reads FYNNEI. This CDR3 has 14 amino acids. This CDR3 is CASKQETVKETQYF. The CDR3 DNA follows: TGTGCCAGCAAACAGGAGACTGTCAAAGAGACCCAGTACTTC.

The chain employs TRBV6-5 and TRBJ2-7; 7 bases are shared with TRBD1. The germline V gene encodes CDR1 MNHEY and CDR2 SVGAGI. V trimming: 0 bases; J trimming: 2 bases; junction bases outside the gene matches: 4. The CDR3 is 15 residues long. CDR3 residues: CASSYSGTDPYEQYF. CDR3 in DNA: TGTGCCAGCAGTTACTCAGGGACAGACCCCTACGAGCAGTACTTC.

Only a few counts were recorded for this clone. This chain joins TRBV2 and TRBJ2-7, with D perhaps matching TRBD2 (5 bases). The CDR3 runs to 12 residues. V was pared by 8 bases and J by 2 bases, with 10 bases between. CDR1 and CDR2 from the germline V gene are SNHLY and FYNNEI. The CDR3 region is CASSPEAYEQYF. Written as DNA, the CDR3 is TGTGCCAGCTCGCCGGAGGCCTACGAGCAGTACTTC.

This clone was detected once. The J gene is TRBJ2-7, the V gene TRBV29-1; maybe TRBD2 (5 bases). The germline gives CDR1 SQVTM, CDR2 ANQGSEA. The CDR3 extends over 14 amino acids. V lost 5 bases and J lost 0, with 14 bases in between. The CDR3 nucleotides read TGCAGCGTTATGCTAGCTACTAGCTCCTACGAGCAGTACTTC. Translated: CSVMLATSSYEQYF.

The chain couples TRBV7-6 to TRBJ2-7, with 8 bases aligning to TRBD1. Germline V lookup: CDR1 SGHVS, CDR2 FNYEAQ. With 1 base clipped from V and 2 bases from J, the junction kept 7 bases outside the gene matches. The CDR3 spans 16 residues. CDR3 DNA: TGTGCCAGCAGCTTAGTCCCGGGACAGGTCACCTACGAGCAGTACTTC. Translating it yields CASSLVPGQVTYEQYF.

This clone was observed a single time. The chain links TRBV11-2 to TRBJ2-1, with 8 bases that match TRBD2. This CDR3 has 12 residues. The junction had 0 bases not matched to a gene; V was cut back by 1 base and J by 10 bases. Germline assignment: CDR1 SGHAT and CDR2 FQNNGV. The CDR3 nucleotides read TGTGCCAGCAGCTTAGGGACTAGCGAGCAGTTCTTC. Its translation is CASSLGTSEQFF.

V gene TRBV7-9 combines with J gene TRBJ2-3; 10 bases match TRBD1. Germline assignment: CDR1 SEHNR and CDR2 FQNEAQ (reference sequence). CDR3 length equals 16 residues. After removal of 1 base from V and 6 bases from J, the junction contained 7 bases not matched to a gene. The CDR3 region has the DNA TGTGCCAGCAGCTTAGAAGGGACAGGGGAGGGGGATACGCAGTATTTT. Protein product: CASSLEGTGEGDTQYF. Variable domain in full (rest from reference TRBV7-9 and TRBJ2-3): DTGVSQNPRHKITKRGQNVTFRCDPISEHNRLYWYRQTLGQGPEFLTYFQNEAQLEKSRLLSDRFSAERPKGSFSTLEIQRTEQGDSAMYLCASSLEGTGEGDTQYFGPGTRLTVL.

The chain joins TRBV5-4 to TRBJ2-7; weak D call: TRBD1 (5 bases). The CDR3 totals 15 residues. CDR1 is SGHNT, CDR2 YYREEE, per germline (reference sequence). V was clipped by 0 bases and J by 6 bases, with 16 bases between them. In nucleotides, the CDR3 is TGTGCCAGCAGCTTGGCCTTTAGGGGCAAGGGCGAGCAGTACTTC. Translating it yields CASSLAFRGKGEQYF.

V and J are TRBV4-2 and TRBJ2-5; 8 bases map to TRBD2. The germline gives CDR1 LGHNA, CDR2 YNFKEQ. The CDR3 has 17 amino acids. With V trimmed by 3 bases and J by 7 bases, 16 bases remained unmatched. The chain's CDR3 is CASSQLAGQGGPRTQYF. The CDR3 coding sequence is TGTGCCAGCAGCCAGCTAGCGGGTCAAGGGGGTCCAAGGACCCAGTACTTC.

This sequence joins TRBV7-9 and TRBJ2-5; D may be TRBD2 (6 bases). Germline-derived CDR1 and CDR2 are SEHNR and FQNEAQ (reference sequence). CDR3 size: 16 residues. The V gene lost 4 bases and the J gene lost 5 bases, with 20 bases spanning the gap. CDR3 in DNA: TGTGCCAGCAGCTCGAACGGACGCATGGAGGGGGAGACCCAGTACTTC. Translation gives CASSSNGRMEGETQYF.

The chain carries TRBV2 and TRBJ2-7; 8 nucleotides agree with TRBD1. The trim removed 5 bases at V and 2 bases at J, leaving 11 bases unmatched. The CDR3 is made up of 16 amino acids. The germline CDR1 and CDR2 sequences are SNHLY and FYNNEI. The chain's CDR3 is CASSLSWDRTTYEQYF. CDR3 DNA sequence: TGTGCCAGCAGTCTCTCTTGGGACAGGACCACCTACGAGCAGTACTTC.

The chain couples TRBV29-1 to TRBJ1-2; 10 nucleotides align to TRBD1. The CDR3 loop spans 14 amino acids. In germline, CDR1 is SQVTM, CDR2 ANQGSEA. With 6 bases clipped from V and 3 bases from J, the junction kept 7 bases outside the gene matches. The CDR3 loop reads CSVQGQGWDYGYTF. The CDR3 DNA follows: TGCAGCGTCCAGGGACAGGGGTGGGACTATGGCTACACCTTC.

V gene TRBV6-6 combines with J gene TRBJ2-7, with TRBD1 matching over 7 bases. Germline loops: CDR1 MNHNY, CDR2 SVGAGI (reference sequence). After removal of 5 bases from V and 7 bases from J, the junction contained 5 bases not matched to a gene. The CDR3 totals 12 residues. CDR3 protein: CASSGTRGEQYF. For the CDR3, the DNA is TGTGCCAGCAGTGGGACCAGGGGGGAGCAGTACTTC.

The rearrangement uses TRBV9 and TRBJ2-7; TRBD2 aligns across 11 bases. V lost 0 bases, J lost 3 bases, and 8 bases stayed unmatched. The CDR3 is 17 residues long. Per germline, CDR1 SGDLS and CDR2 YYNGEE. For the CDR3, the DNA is TGTGCCAGCAGCGTAGATCCTAGCGGGGGGTTGGTCTACGAGCAGTACTTC. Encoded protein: CASSVDPSGGLVYEQYF.

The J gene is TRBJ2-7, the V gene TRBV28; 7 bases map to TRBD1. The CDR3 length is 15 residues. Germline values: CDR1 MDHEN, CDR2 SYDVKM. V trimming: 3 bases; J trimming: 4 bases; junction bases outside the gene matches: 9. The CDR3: CASSFRDRVVYEQYF. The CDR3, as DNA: TGTGCCAGCAGTTTCCGAGACAGGGTAGTATACGAGCAGTACTTC. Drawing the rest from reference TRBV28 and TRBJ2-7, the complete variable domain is DVKVTQSSRYLVKRTGEKVFLECVQDMDHENMFWYRQDPGLGLRLIYFSYDVKMKEKGDIPEGYSVSREKKERFSLILESASTNQTSMYLCASSFRDRVVYEQYFGPGTRLTVT.